This is a list of T cell receptor beta chains from one sample in a study of CD8+ T cells in alopecia areata. TCRdb keeps only in-frame clones here, not all; method: immunoSEQ multiplex PCR. Altogether under 350,000 clones are present, roughly 64% being singletons, with the ten largest covering around 1.8%. Sequencing used CD4+ T cells sorted from blood, obtained at week 24, from a patient treated with tofacitinib. All receptors derive from a human donor with alopecia areata. The CDR3 runs from the conserved cysteine through the conserved F or W. D genes are given only for firm matches. Expanded clones are given a class, and other clones once, few, many or no size at all.

TRBV7-9	NA	NA	TRBJ1-1	TGTGCCAGCAGCCCCCGAGTCGGGGGAACTGAAGCTTTCTTT	CASSPRVGGTEAFF
TRBV5-1	NA	NA	TRBJ2-2	TGCGCCAGCAGCTTTGGAAACACCGGGGAGCTGTTTTTT	CASSFGNTGELFF
TRBV5-1	NA	NA	TRBJ2-4	TGCGCCAGCAGCTCAAAGACAGAGCTAGCCAAAAACATTCAGTACTTC	CASSSKTELAKNIQYF
TRBV30	TRBD1	NA	TRBJ2-5	TGTGCCTGGAGTCCTGACAGGGCCCAAGAGACCCAGTACTTC	CAWSPDRAQETQYF
TRBV18	NA	few	TRBJ2-7	TGTGCCAGCTCACCAGGTTACTCCTACGAGCAGTACTTC	CASSPGYSYEQYF
TRBV29-1	NA	NA	TRBJ2-3	TGCAGCGGAAACACAGATACGCAGTATTTT	CSGNTDTQYF
TRBV7-8	TRBD1	NA	TRBJ2-1	TGTGCCAGCAGCTTAGGCAGACAGGGGCCGTACAATGAGCAGTTCTTC	CASSLGRQGPYNEQFF
TRBV30	TRBD1	NA	TRBJ2-7	TGTGCCTGGAGTGGACAGGGGGCGAACGAGCAGTACTTC	CAWSGQGANEQYF
TRBV28	NA	NA	TRBJ2-7	TGTGCCAGCAACTCGCGGGCCTCGGGTCCACTCTACGAGCAGTACTTC	CASNSRASGPLYEQYF
TRBV29-1	TRBD1	NA	TRBJ1-2	TGCAGCGTTGACACAGGGGGCAGTCGTGGCTACACCTTC	CSVDTGGSRGYTF
TRBV7-9	TRBD1	NA	TRBJ1-5	TGTGCCAGCAGCTCCACCGGGACAGGGGGCAATCAGCCCCAGCATTTT	CASSSTGTGGNQPQHF
TRBV28	NA	NA	TRBJ1-1	TGTGCCAGCAGTGCTTACAGTATGAACACTGAAGCTTTCTTT	CASSAYSMNTEAFF
TRBV29-1	NA	NA	TRBJ2-3	TGCAGCGTTGAAGGGCACAGGGAAGGGGGCACAGATACGCAGTATTTT	CSVEGHREGGTDTQYF
TRBV25-1	TRBD1	NA	TRBJ2-2	TGTGCCAGCAGTGAAAGGGGGCGCGAGCTGTTTTTT	CASSERGRELFF
TRBV4-1	NA	NA	TRBJ2-7	TGCGCCAGCAGCCAAGCCGAAGGGAGATACGAGCAGTACTTC	CASSQAEGRYEQYF
TRBV29-1	TRBD1	NA	TRBJ1-1	TGCAGCGTTTACCTAGGGACAGGGTTAGAAGCTTTCTTT	CSVYLGTGLEAFF
TRBV5-1	NA	few	TRBJ1-3	TGCGCCAGCAGCTTGATGGTCTCTGGAAACACCATATATTTT	CASSLMVSGNTIYF
TRBV5-6	TRBD1	many	TRBJ2-5	TGTGCCAGCAGCTGGGGGATTGGGACAGGGAGAGAGACCCAGTACTTC	CASSWGIGTGRETQYF
TRBV29-1	NA	NA	TRBJ1-5	TGCAGCGTTGAAGAAGGGGCTAAGGGTACGCCCCAGCATTTT	CSVEEGAKGTPQHF
TRBV29-1	NA	NA	TRBJ2-5	TGCAGCGTTAGTCCCCCGGCCCGGGAGACCCAGTACTTC	CSVSPPARETQYF
TRBV4-1	NA	NA	TRBJ2-1	TGCGCCAGCAGCCAAGCCTTTGCACTGGAAATCTACAATGAGCAGTTCTTC	CASSQAFALEIYNEQFF
TRBV6-5	TRBD1	NA	TRBJ2-7	TGTGCCAGCAGTGCCACTCAAACAGGGGTGCAGTACTTC	CASSATQTGVQYF
TRBV5-1	TRBD1	NA	TRBJ2-7	TGCGCCAGCAGCTTGGCCCCGGGACAGGACTACGAGCAGTACTTC	CASSLAPGQDYEQYF
TRBV29-1	TRBD1	NA	TRBJ1-1	TGCAGCGGCACAGGGGTTGGGTACACTGAAGCTTTCTTT	CSGTGVGYTEAFF
TRBV15	NA	NA	TRBJ2-5	TGTGCCACCAGCAGCGCCAGGGGCTGGGAGACCCAGTACTTC	CATSSARGWETQYF
TRBV2	NA	NA	TRBJ2-1	TGTGCCAGCAGTGGGGACTCATGGTGGCAGTTCTTC	CASSGDSWWQFF
TRBV6-6	NA	once	TRBJ2-5	TGTGCCAGCAGTTACTCGAAAGGGGTCCTCGAGGGTAGCCAGTACTTC	CASSYSKGVLEGSQYF
TRBV5-6	NA	NA	TRBJ2-1	TGTGCCAGCAGCCTGACAGTCCCCAGTGAGCAGTTCTTC	CASSLTVPSEQFF
TRBV6-1	NA	NA	TRBJ1-4	TGTGCCAGCAGTGAACTCCCAACAGGGACTAATGAAAAACTGTTTTTT	CASSELPTGTNEKLFF
TRBV30	NA	NA	TRBJ1-2	TGTGCCTGGACCAGGGAGGCCTATGGCTACACCTTC	CAWTREAYGYTF
TRBV25-1	NA	NA	TRBJ2-1	TGTGCCAGCGGGGAAGGGAGACGAAGCACCTACAATGAGCAGTTCTTC	CASGEGRRSTYNEQFF
TRBV29-1	NA	few	TRBJ2-1	TGCAGCGTTGGGACCTACAATGAGCAGTTCTTC	CSVGTYNEQFF
TRBV7-2	NA	few	TRBJ2-1	TGTGCCAGCAGCTCCCGGACTCCCCTGCGGGGTGAGCAGTTCTTC	CASSSRTPLRGEQFF
TRBV29-1	TRBD2	NA	TRBJ2-5	TGCAGCGTTGCGGGGACTAGCGGCCAAGAGACCCAGTACTTC	CSVAGTSGQETQYF
TRBV5-4	TRBD1	NA	TRBJ1-2	TGTGCCAGCAGCCAATTCGCTTACAGGGGGCATGGCTACACCTTC	CASSQFAYRGHGYTF
TRBV6-5	TRBD1	NA	TRBJ2-2	TGTGCCAGCAGTCACAGGGGGTCGAGGACCGGGGAGCTGTTTTTT	CASSHRGSRTGELFF
TRBV4-3	TRBD1	NA	TRBJ2-5	TGCGCCAGCAGCCCAGGACAGGATCCGGGAGAGACCCAGTACTTC	CASSPGQDPGETQYF
TRBV10-3	NA	few	TRBJ2-3	TGTGCCATCAGGGACTGGACAGATACGCAGTATTTT	CAIRDWTDTQYF
TRBV30	NA	NA	TRBJ2-5	TGTGCCTGGAGTAGCCCCCTCGAGACCCAGTACTTC	CAWSSPLETQYF
TRBV30	NA	NA	TRBJ1-3	TGTGCCTGGAGCCCTCCGGGGAGCTCTGGAAACACCATATATTTT	CAWSPPGSSGNTIYF
TRBV20-1	NA	NA	TRBJ2-7	TGCAGTGCTAGAGACAACTACGAGCAGTACTTC	CSARDNYEQYF
TRBV30	TRBD1	NA	TRBJ2-4	TGTGCCTGGAGCTATGGGACAGTCGTCGCCAAAAACATTCAGTACTTC	CAWSYGTVVAKNIQYF
TRBV7-2	TRBD2	NA	TRBJ2-5	TGTGCCAGCAGCCGGACTAGCGGGGGGACCCAGTACTTC	CASSRTSGGTQYF
TRBV7-2	NA	NA	TRBJ2-5	TGTGCCAGCAGCGGTGGGTTGACCCAGTACTTC	CASSGGLTQYF
TRBV7-6	NA	NA	TRBJ2-6	TGTGCCAGCTTAGGGCTTAGCTCTGGGGCCAACGTCCTGACTTTC	CASLGLSSGANVLTF
TRBV30	NA	NA	TRBJ2-5	TGTGCCTGGAGTTGGGGGGAGACCCAGTACTTC	CAWSWGETQYF
TRBV5-1	TRBD1	few	TRBJ1-4	TGCGCCAGCAGCCAAGGGGACAGGGACGAAAAACTGTTTTTT	CASSQGDRDEKLFF
TRBV7-9	NA	once	TRBJ2-3	TGTGCCAGCAGCCGAGCCCCAGATACGCAGTATTTT	CASSRAPDTQYF
TRBV29-1	NA	NA	TRBJ2-5	TGCAGCGTCTCAGAGGGGCGATGGATCTACTTC	CSVSEGRWIYF
TRBV28	NA	NA	TRBJ2-2	TGTGCCAGCTATGACCAGAACACCGGGGAGCTGTTTTTT	CASYDQNTGELFF
TRBV30	NA	NA	TRBJ2-2	TGTGCCTGGAGTGCCTCTAGCTCCGGGGAGCTGTTTTTT	CAWSASSSGELFF
TRBV9	TRBD1	NA	TRBJ1-5	TGTGCCAGCAGCACTCGACAGGGAAGAAGCAATCAGCCCCAGCATTTT	CASSTRQGRSNQPQHF
TRBV19	NA	few	TRBJ1-5	TGTGCCAGTGAGGCTAGGACACCAAAGGAAACAAATCAGCCCCAGCATTTT	CASEARTPKETNQPQHF
TRBV2	NA	NA	TRBJ2-7	TGTGCCAGCAGTGTGGGGCAGAGTAGCAACGAGCAGTACTTC	CASSVGQSSNEQYF
TRBV30	NA	NA	TRBJ1-4	TGTGCCTGGAGGGCAGGGGAGGAGTATGAAAAACTGTTTTTT	CAWRAGEEYEKLFF
TRBV4-1	NA	NA	TRBJ2-1	TGCGCCAGCAGCCACATTGGTAGCTCCTACAATGAGCAGTTCTTC	CASSHIGSSYNEQFF
TRBV5-1	NA	NA	TRBJ2-3	TGCGCCAGCAGCTTGTCGGGGGCTGGGAGCACAGATACGCAGTATTTT	CASSLSGAGSTDTQYF
TRBV7-8	TRBD1	NA	TRBJ1-1	TGTGCCAGCAGCCCATTCAGGGGGCAGGGGATGAACACTGAAGCTTTCTTT	CASSPFRGQGMNTEAFF
TRBV4-2	NA	NA	TRBJ2-3	TGTGCCAGCAGCCAAGACCCAGGGGGCGGGAGGGTCGCAGATACGCAGTATTTT	CASSQDPGGGRVADTQYF